These T cell receptor beta chains were read from a single sample in a study of control samples from healthy donors and cancer patients. Clones were sequenced by immunoSEQ multiplex PCR, and TCRdb holds only the in-frame ones, with some missing. In the table there are 150,000 to 200,000 clones, 85% to 95% of which are singletons. Specimen: blood. These receptors all stem from a man between 18 and 35 years old in good health. Each CDR3 is given without its conserved first and last residue. Each record gives: CDR3 length, D gene, V gene, J gene, CDR3 protein. A D gene is named only where the DNA matches it firmly.

length: 13; D: NA; V: TRBV30; J: TRBJ1-6; CDR3: AWSTTGTGNSPLH
length: 14; D: NA; V: TRBV28; J: TRBJ1-5; CDR3: ASSLGGGWDGQPQH
length: 12; D: NA; V: TRBV18; J: TRBJ2-1; CDR3: ASSPLGADNEQF
length: 12; D: NA; V: TRBV7-9; J: TRBJ2-7; CDR3: ASSLGVSAGEQY
length: 13; D: TRBD1; V: TRBV28; J: TRBJ1-5; CDR3: ASSGLGTASIPQH
length: 10; D: NA; V: TRBV6-5; J: TRBJ1-2; CDR3: ATDGGYYGYT
length: 13; D: TRBD2; V: TRBV10-2; J: TRBJ2-2; CDR3: ASSVSGKRAGELF
length: 15; D: TRBD2; V: TRBV13; J: TRBJ2-1; CDR3: ASSSPLLAARYNEQF
length: 10; D: NA; V: TRBV12-3/TRBV12-4; J: TRBJ1-1; CDR3: ASSLDREGAF
length: 12; D: NA; V: TRBV30; J: TRBJ1-5; CDR3: AWSGTSSNQPQH
length: 13; D: TRBD2; V: TRBV27; J: TRBJ2-3; CDR3: ARILAGGNTDTQY
length: 14; D: NA; V: TRBV6-5; J: TRBJ2-7; CDR3: ASSYSMGGPLGEQY
length: 11; D: NA; V: TRBV7-3; J: TRBJ1-1; CDR3: ASSLQQDDEAF
length: 14; D: TRBD1; V: TRBV29-1; J: TRBJ2-6; CDR3: SVPWTGGSGANVLT
length: 11; D: NA; V: TRBV24-1; J: TRBJ1-2; CDR3: ATSDMTGYGYT
length: 13; D: NA; V: TRBV5-1; J: TRBJ1-1; CDR3: ASSLDSRTYTEAF
length: 14; D: NA; V: TRBV6-6; J: TRBJ2-1; CDR3: ASSRVFGGTYNEQF
length: 10; D: NA; V: TRBV6-5; J: TRBJ1-1; CDR3: ASSTDTTEAF
length: 13; D: NA; V: TRBV7-8; J: TRBJ1-3; CDR3: ASSLATRTGNTIY
length: 11; D: NA; V: TRBV18; J: TRBJ1-1; CDR3: ASSPHSSDKAF
length: 10; D: NA; V: TRBV6-5; J: TRBJ1-1; CDR3: ASSYIGREAF
length: 12; D: NA; V: TRBV19; J: TRBJ2-1; CDR3: ASSTGQSWDEQF
length: 13; D: NA; V: TRBV4-1; J: TRBJ1-3; CDR3: ASSQDPVAGNTIY
length: 14; D: TRBD1; V: TRBV4-2; J: TRBJ2-4; CDR3: ASSQDGDRVGDIQY
length: 13; D: NA; V: TRBV28; J: TRBJ2-1; CDR3: ASKQGSGLYNEQF
length: 10; D: TRBD1; V: TRBV18; J: TRBJ2-7; CDR3: ASSQGAGEQY
length: 14; D: TRBD2; V: TRBV5-5; J: TRBJ2-6; CDR3: ASSGRAARGANVLT
length: 11; D: NA; V: TRBV10-3; J: TRBJ1-1; CDR3: AITAGLGTEAF
length: 11; D: NA; V: TRBV7-9; J: TRBJ2-7; CDR3: ASSARTSYEQY
length: 13; D: TRBD2; V: TRBV5-1; J: TRBJ2-2; CDR3: ASSFGGGANGELF
length: 11; D: NA; V: TRBV19; J: TRBJ1-5; CDR3: ASSIPGIQPQH
length: 13; D: NA; V: TRBV5-4; J: TRBJ1-1; CDR3: ASSLQGTLNTEAF
length: 13; D: TRBD1; V: TRBV5-1; J: TRBJ1-6; CDR3: ASSFQGQGNSPLH
length: 13; D: TRBD1; V: TRBV28; J: TRBJ1-2; CDR3: ASGSRGQGAFGYT
length: 10; D: NA; V: TRBV2; J: TRBJ2-7; CDR3: ASSVSAGEQY
length: 12; D: TRBD1; V: TRBV7-2; J: TRBJ1-2; CDR3: ASSLTGGDYGYT
length: 11; D: TRBD1; V: TRBV19; J: TRBJ1-6; CDR3: ASSSDRESPLH
length: 12; D: NA; V: TRBV7-8; J: TRBJ1-1; CDR3: ASSLRVWNTEAF
length: 13; D: TRBD1; V: TRBV11-2; J: TRBJ2-1; CDR3: ASSSRQGSYNEQF
length: 15; D: TRBD1; V: TRBV28; J: TRBJ1-4; CDR3: ASSGGGSQGYNEKLF
length: 12; D: NA; V: TRBV5-6; J: TRBJ1-6; CDR3: ASSFSQGGSPLH
length: 13; D: NA; V: TRBV29-1; J: TRBJ2-4; CDR3: SVVVATKAKNIQY
length: 15; D: TRBD1; V: TRBV12-5; J: TRBJ2-1; CDR3: ASGFGLGTGVYNEQF
length: 11; D: TRBD2; V: TRBV29-1; J: TRBJ2-1; CDR3: SAPRWGTSERF
length: 12; D: NA; V: TRBV10-3; J: TRBJ2-7; CDR3: AISPGTDSYEQY
length: 12; D: NA; V: TRBV5-1; J: TRBJ1-3; CDR3: ASSLTGSGNTIY
length: 13; D: NA; V: TRBV5-1; J: TRBJ2-7; CDR3: ASSGGSVSSYEQY
length: 14; D: TRBD1; V: TRBV10-3; J: TRBJ2-7; CDR3: AISDSIQGAGYEQY
length: 10; D: NA; V: TRBV7-9; J: TRBJ2-2; CDR3: ASSPRPGELF
length: 12; D: TRBD1; V: TRBV5-5; J: TRBJ1-2; CDR3: ASSFMNRGNGYT
length: 14; D: TRBD1; V: TRBV24-1; J: TRBJ2-3; CDR3: ATSGPTGGRTDTQY
length: 11; D: TRBD1; V: TRBV10-3; J: TRBJ1-2; CDR3: ASLTGGDSGYT
length: 11; D: NA; V: TRBV2; J: TRBJ1-4; CDR3: ANRASTNEKLF
length: 16; D: NA; V: TRBV10-1; J: TRBJ2-1; CDR3: ASSESIAGRSSYNEQF
length: 11; D: NA; V: TRBV29-1; J: TRBJ2-3; CDR3: SVLLTDTDTQY